Each of the 30 T cell receptor beta chains below was sequenced from the same sample in a study of cytomegalovirus exposure and HLA in healthy donors. This PCR relied on a set of 60 Vbeta primers and 13 Jbeta primers. Libraries were prepared by immunoSEQ multiplex PCR; TCRdb keeps only in-frame clonotypes and omits some of them. Here the sample spans more than 150,000 clones, 65% to 80% being singletons. The sequenced sample consisted of PBMCs. All receptors come from a woman aged 25 to 39 in good health and CMV-seropositive.

This chain connects TRBV9 to TRBJ1-2; 10 bases fit TRBD1. Germline CDR1 and CDR2: SGDLS and YYNGEE. V was pared by 2 bases and J by 6 bases, with 10 bases of the junction left unmatched. The CDR3 sequence is 16 residues long. CDR3 in amino acids: CASSVDRGREEDGYTF. The CDR3 DNA reads TGTGCCAGCAGCGTTGACAGGGGGCGCGAGGAGGATGGCTACACCTTC.

The chain combines TRBV10-3 with TRBJ1-2; 7 bases align to TRBD1. This CDR3 comprises 14 residues. V trimming: 5 bases; J trimming: 4 bases; junction bases outside the gene matches: 7. From germline, CDR1 is ENHRY and CDR2 SYGVKD. The CDR3 spells CAISSGTAVYGYTF. CDR3 sequence (DNA): TGTGCCATCAGTTCCGGGACAGCAGTCTATGGCTACACCTTC.

In this sample, this clone turned up a few times. This CDR3 reads CASSDSTLTSGENEQFF. CDR3 DNA sequence: TGTGCCAGCAGCGACTCCACCTTGACTAGCGGGGAGAATGAGCAGTTCTTC. The gene calls are TRBV9 and TRBJ2-1; 11 bases align to TRBD2. The CDR3 runs to 17 residues. Germline trimming cut 3 bases from V and 7 bases from J; bases unmatched to any gene: 12. Germline CDR1 is SGDLS and CDR2 is YYNGEE.

The rearrangement joins TRBV19 to TRBJ2-5; D gene unclear. Germline assignment: CDR1 LNHDA and CDR2 SQIVND (reference sequence). V gave up 7 bases and J gave up 1 base, with 7 bases separating them. This CDR3 is 12 amino acids long. The CDR3, as DNA: TGTGCCAGTACCCTACTCCAAGAGACCCAGTACTTC. Amino acid sequence: CASTLLQETQYF.

This clone was found a few times. The V call is TRBV19, the J call TRBJ1-1; D is unclear. The germline V gene has CDR1 LNHDA and CDR2 SQIVND (reference sequence). The V end lost 3 bases, the J end lost 4 bases, and 12 bases lay between the germline ends. The CDR3 is made up of 14 amino acids. CDR3: CASSIGVPGTEAFF. The CDR3 DNA follows: TGTGCCAGTAGTATCGGGGTGCCGGGCACTGAAGCTTTCTTT. Combining the CDR3 with reference TRBV19 and TRBJ1-1 gives the whole variable domain DGGITQSPKYLFRKEGQNVTLSCEQNLNHDAMYWYRQDPGQGLRLIYYSQIVNDFQKGDIAEGYSVSREKKESFPLTVTSAQKNPTAFYLCASSIGVPGTEAFFGQGTRLTVV.

V usage is TRBV9 and J usage is TRBJ2-2; TRBD2 might be the D (6 bases). This CDR3 is 16 amino acids long. The V gene lost 4 bases and the J gene lost 0 bases, with 13 bases spanning the gap. Germline V gene sequence: CDR1 SGDLS, CDR2 YYNGEE. DNA of the CDR3: TGTGCCAGCAGCCCCGGAGGGACGGCGAACACCGGGGAGCTGTTTTTT. It encodes CASSPGGTANTGELFF.

This chain's CDR3 is CASSYRLAGGPGTGELFF. The CDR3 nucleotides read TGTGCCAGCAGCTACCGACTAGCGGGGGGGCCGGGAACCGGGGAGCTGTTTTTT. The chain carries TRBV7-2 and TRBJ2-2; TRBD2 matches at 14 bases. V lost 4 bases and J lost 5; bases outside the gene matches: 9. Germline values: CDR1 SGHTA, CDR2 FQGNSA. The CDR3 totals 18 residues.

The chain uses TRBV29-1 and TRBJ2-5, with 13 bases fitting TRBD2. CDR3 length: 15 residues. Trimming took 5 bases from V and 5 from J; bases not matched to a gene: 8. CDR1 and CDR2 (germline): SQVTM, ANQGSEA. The CDR3 loop is CSVKLAGGHLETQYF. In DNA, the CDR3 is TGCAGCGTTAAACTAGCGGGGGGGCATTTGGAGACCCAGTACTTC.

This rearrangement joins TRBV10-3 to TRBJ2-7; a possible D gene is TRBD2 (6 bases). V dropped 2 bases and J dropped 6 bases, with 11 bases sitting between them. Germline-derived CDR1 and CDR2 are ENHRY and SYGVKD. The CDR3 is 13 amino acids. The CDR3 spells CAISEKSGGEQYF. Here the CDR3 DNA reads TGTGCCATCAGTGAGAAATCCGGGGGCGAGCAGTACTTC.

V is TRBV6-4 and J is TRBJ1-2; the match to TRBD1 covers 7 bases. The germline V gene encodes CDR1 MRHNA and CDR2 SNTAGT. The V segment lost 0 bases and the J segment 7 bases; nucleotides outside the gene matches: 8. The CDR3 runs 15 residues. The CDR3 DNA reads as TGTGCCAGCAGTGACTCGGAGACAGGGAGTCGTGGCTACACCTTC. This sequence encodes CASSDSETGSRGYTF.

This rearrangement joins TRBV7-2 to TRBJ2-7; 7 bases fit TRBD1. Germline V lookup: CDR1 SGHTA, CDR2 FQGNSA. The length of the CDR3 is 15 residues. V lost 2 bases to trimming and J lost 3 bases; unmatched junction nucleotides: 7. The CDR3 loop reads CASSLNGQVYYEQYF. The CDR3 DNA is TGTGCCAGCAGCTTAAATGGACAGGTATACTACGAGCAGTACTTC.

The count of this clone is one. The chain combines TRBV19 with TRBJ2-1, with TRBD2 matching over 10 bases. The CDR3 consists of 17 residues. J was trimmed by 1 base and V by 5 bases; bases with no gene match: 8. The germline V gene has CDR1 LNHDA and CDR2 SQIVND (reference sequence). The CDR3 nucleotides read TGTGCCAGTAGTCGAACCGAGCGGGGGGGATCCTACAATGAGCAGTTCTTC. This translates into CASSRTERGGSYNEQFF.

In its sample, this clone was seen once. The chain recombines TRBV7-8 with TRBJ1-3; 7 bases fit TRBD1. Trimming took 3 bases from V and 4 from J; bases not matched to a gene: 6. CDR1 and CDR2 (germline): SGHVS, FQNEAQ. CDR3 length equals 15 residues. Here the CDR3 DNA reads TGTGCCAGCAGCTTCTCCAGGGGGACCGGAAACACCATATATTTT. Its protein is CASSFSRGTGNTIYF.

V and J are TRBV25-1 and TRBJ1-5; the match to TRBD1 covers 8 bases. This CDR3 region has 14 residues. Germline V lookup: CDR1 MGHDK, CDR2 SYGVNS. J gave up 3 bases and V 6 bases, and 4 bases lay outside the gene matches. CDR3 loop: CASRETGANQPQHF. CDR3 nucleotide sequence: TGTGCCAGCAGGGAGACAGGGGCCAATCAGCCCCAGCATTTT.

The chain links TRBV28 to TRBJ1-2, with D unresolved. V lost 5 bases and J 7 bases, leaving 14 bases between the germline ends. Germline-derived CDR1 and CDR2 are MDHEN and SYDVKM. The CDR3 loop spans 13 amino acids. The CDR3 region is CASSMRDYSGYTF. Here the CDR3 DNA reads TGTGCCAGCAGTATGAGGGATTATAGTGGCTACACCTTC.

The chain recombines TRBV19 with TRBJ1-2; TRBD1 matches 9 bases. The germline gives CDR1 LNHDA, CDR2 SQIVND (reference sequence). V trimming: 7 bases; J trimming: 4 bases; junction bases outside the gene matches: 4. This CDR3 comprises 13 residues. CDR3 amino acids: CASNSDRGYGYTF. CDR3 DNA: TGTGCCAGTAACTCGGACAGGGGCTATGGCTACACCTTC.

The chain carries TRBV21-1 and TRBJ1-5; TRBD1, as called in the table, went unchecked against the DNA. TRBV21-1 is a documented pseudogene. The CDR3 is made up of 18 amino acids. The CDR3 sequence: CASTLSVPFSGSNQPQHF. The CDR3 coding sequence is TGTGCCAGCACCCTAAGTGTTCCCTTCTCAGGGAGCAATCAGCCCCAGCATTTT.

The chain employs TRBV18 and TRBJ2-7; a weak D match, TRBD1 (6 bases). This CDR3 contains 16 residues. CDR1 KGHSH and CDR2 LQKENI come from the germline V gene. V was trimmed by 3 bases and J by 6 bases, leaving 21 bases between them. The CDR3 DNA reads as TGTGCCAGCTCACCGGAAAGGGGGTTTCGGGGCTCCGAGCAGTACTTC. Translating it yields CASSPERGFRGSEQYF.

V gene TRBV21-1 combines with J gene TRBJ2-3; the table's D gene call, TRBD1, was not cross checked with the DNA. TRBV21-1 is termed a pseudogene. The CDR3 sequence is 13 residues long. This chain's CDR3 is CATPRGRADTQYF. The CDR3 bases are TGTGCCACCCCCAGGGGGAGAGCAGATACGCAGTATTTT.

The V call is TRBV23-1, the J call TRBJ2-2, with D hard to call. TRBV23-1 is treated as an ORF (open reading frame) with a function not yet certain. CDR3 length: 12 residues. Trimming left V 11 bases short and J 1 base short, with 8 bases between. For the CDR3, the DNA is TGCGCCGAGGAGCAGAACACCGGGGAGCTGTTTTTT. It yields the protein CAEEQNTGELFF.

This chain connects TRBV10-1 to TRBJ2-7, with D tentatively TRBD1 (6 bases). The V gene's germline CDR1 is WNHNN and CDR2 SYGVQD (reference sequence). Deletions cut 3 bases from V and 5 bases from J, with 11 bases between. The CDR3 sequence is 13 residues long. CDR3 nucleotide sequence: TGCGCCAGCAGTGAAGGGACACGGCACGAGCAGTACTTC. Translated, it gives CASSEGTRHEQYF.

Notes on this clone: Other DNA sequences within the sample encode an identical CDR3. The CDR3 protein is CASSSWGTGADSYEQYF. CDR3 in DNA: TGTGCCAGCAGCTCTTGGGGCACAGGGGCCGATTCCTACGAGCAGTACTTC. The genes are TRBV7-9 and TRBJ2-7; 7 bases fit TRBD1. Germline V CDR1 and CDR2: SEHNR, FQNEAQ (reference sequence). Trimming cost V 4 bases and J 1 base; bases outside gene matches: 13. The CDR3 totals 17 residues. The entire variable domain, with the rest obtained from reference TRBV7-9 and TRBJ2-7, is as follows: DTGVSQNPRHKITKRGQNVTFRCDPISEHNRLYWYRQTLGQGPEFLTYFQNEAQLEKSRLLSDRFSAERPKGSFSTLEIQRTEQGDSAMYLCASSSWGTGADSYEQYFGPGTRLTVT.

The J gene is TRBJ2-3, the V gene TRBV7-2; 7 bases are shared with TRBD1. CDR3 length equals 16 residues. Germline CDR1 is SGHTA and CDR2 is FQGNSA. Trimming at V came to 0 bases and at J to 0 bases, leaving 3 bases not matched to a gene. CDR3 in DNA: TGTGCCAGCAGCTTAGCCCGGACAGGTAGCACAGATACGCAGTATTTT. It encodes CASSLARTGSTDTQYF.

The chain joins TRBV9 to TRBJ2-1, with 7 bases matching TRBD1. The germline V gene has CDR1 SGDLS and CDR2 YYNGEE. The CDR3 loop spans 11 amino acids. The J segment lost 10 bases and the V segment lost 7 bases, leaving 5 bases of the junction unmatched. DNA of the CDR3: TGTGCCAGCCGGAAGGGGGCAGAGCAGTTCTTC. Its protein product is CASRKGAEQFF. Filled out from reference TRBV9 and TRBJ2-1, the complete variable domain reads DSGVTQTPKHLITATGQRVTLRCSPRSGDLSVYWYQQSLDQGLQFLIQYYNGEERAKGNILERFSAQQFPDLHSELNLSSLELGDSALYFCASRKGAEQFFGPGTRLTVL.

This rearrangement joins TRBV19 to TRBJ1-2, with 7 bases fitting TRBD1. V dropped 4 bases and J dropped 5; count of bases not matched to a gene: 7. The CDR3 is 14 amino acids. The germline V gene encodes CDR1 LNHDA and CDR2 SQIVND (reference sequence). The chain's CDR3 is CASSRLDRLYGYTF. The CDR3 DNA follows: TGTGCCAGTAGTAGATTGGACAGGCTTTATGGCTACACCTTC.

The V and J genes are TRBV2 and TRBJ2-2, with TRBD1 matching 9 bases. The CDR3 consists of 15 residues. The germline gives CDR1 SNHLY, CDR2 FYNNEI. With 6 bases clipped from V and 4 bases from J, the junction kept 6 bases outside the gene matches. The CDR3 nucleotides are TGTGCCAGCAGGATACAGGGGGCGGGCACCGGGGAGCTGTTTTTT. It codes for CASRIQGAGTGELFF.

This clone has a handful of counts. The gene calls are TRBV7-9 and TRBJ2-7, with TRBD1 matching over 11 bases. Per the germline V gene, CDR1 is SEHNR and CDR2 is FQNEAQ (reference sequence). The CDR3 consists of 15 residues. V shed 8 bases, J shed 3 bases, and the junction held 9 bases outside the gene matches. CDR3 loop: CASSSRTGGYYEQYF. CDR3 nucleotides: TGTGCCAGCTCATCTCGGACAGGGGGCTACTACGAGCAGTACTTC. Filled out from reference TRBV7-9 and TRBJ2-7, the complete variable domain reads DTGVSQNPRHKITKRGQNVTFRCDPISEHNRLYWYRQTLGQGPEFLTYFQNEAQLEKSRLLSDRFSAERPKGSFSTLEIQRTEQGDSAMYLCASSSRTGGYYEQYFGPGTRLTVT.

The V gene is TRBV7-8, the J gene TRBJ1-4; 7 nucleotides align to TRBD1. Germline V gene lookup returns CDR1 SGHVS and CDR2 FQNEAQ. The CDR3 is 18 amino acids. Trimming cost V 1 base and J 7 bases; bases outside gene matches: 15. The CDR3 loop is CASSLVMPSGGLGEKLFF. The CDR3 region has the DNA TGTGCCAGCAGCTTAGTGATGCCTTCAGGGGGTTTAGGTGAAAAACTGTTTTTT.

The J gene is TRBJ2-1, the V gene TRBV2; 8 bases agree with TRBD1. The CDR3 sequence is 12 residues long. CDR1 is SNHLY, CDR2 FYNNEI, per germline. V dropped 6 bases and J dropped 7; count of bases not matched to a gene: 2. The CDR3 DNA sequence: TGTGCCAGCAGCAGGGGGCGAAATGAGCAGTTCTTC. Its translation: CASSRGRNEQFF. Full variable domain (outside the CDR3, taken from reference TRBV2 and TRBJ2-1): EPEVTQTPSHQVTQMGQEVILRCVPISNHLYFYWYRQILGQKVEFLVSFYNNEISEKSEIFDDQFSVERPDGSNFTLKIRSTKLEDSAMYFCASSRGRNEQFFGPGTRLTVL.

This sequence joins TRBV7-2 and TRBJ1-2; the D is unclear. Germline V CDR1 and CDR2: SGHTA, FQGNSA. V lost 0 bases and J lost 4, with 18 bases in between. CDR3 size: 17 residues. Written as DNA, the CDR3 is TGTGCCAGCAGCTTAGCCCCAGATGCGGCCACCCCCTATGGCTACACCTTC. Amino acids: CASSLAPDAATPYGYTF. Full variable domain (outside the CDR3, taken from reference TRBV7-2 and TRBJ1-2): GAGVSQSPSNKVTEKGKDVELRCDPISGHTALYWYRQSLGQGLEFLIYFQGNSAPDKSGLPSDRFSAERTGGSVSTLTIQRTQQEDSAVYLCASSLAPDAATPYGYTFGSGTRLTVV.